The 24 T cell receptor beta chains given below trace back to one sample, sequenced in a study of cytomegalovirus exposure and HLA in healthy donors. Primers included in the PCR were 60 Vbeta and 13 Jbeta primers. Method: immunoSEQ multiplex PCR; TCRdb's copy keeps in-frame clones and lacks some. The table has some 200,000 clones, 9.5% seen once. Sequenced material: PBMCs. The receptors were gathered from a woman younger than 45 in good health and CMV-seropositive.

This clone has just one count. V gene TRBV29-1 combines with J gene TRBJ2-1; 13 bases align to TRBD2. The CDR3 is 17 amino acids. Germline V gene data show CDR1 as SQVTM and CDR2 as ANQGSEA. CDR3: CSHTGTSGISSYNEQFF. The CDR3 DNA reads as TGCAGTCATACGGGGACTAGCGGGATTAGCTCCTACAATGAGCAGTTCTTC.

This clone has a handful of counts. The chain recombines TRBV5-4 with TRBJ1-2; 9 bases align to TRBD1. Germline V lookup: CDR1 SGHNT, CDR2 YYREEE (reference sequence). The CDR3 runs to 16 residues. V was pared by 0 bases and J by 8 bases, with 11 bases of the junction left unmatched. CDR3 DNA: TGTGCCAGCAGCTTGGGGCCGGGACAGGGATCGAGCGGCTACACCTTC. It is translated as CASSLGPGQGSSGYTF.

This chain uses TRBV5-1 with TRBJ1-5; 9 nucleotides match TRBD1. This CDR3 is built from 14 residues. J gave up 7 bases and V 0 bases, and 2 bases lay outside the gene matches. The germline CDR1 and CDR2 sequences are SGHRS and YFSETQ. CDR3 nucleotide sequence: TGCGCCAGCAGCTTGGGGACAGGGGAACAGCCCCAGCATTTT. This gives the protein CASSLGTGEQPQHF.

This clone turned up a few times. The chain carries TRBV27 and TRBJ2-1; 11 nucleotides line up with TRBD2. The CDR3 runs 18 residues. Germline V gene sequence: CDR1 MNHEY, CDR2 SMNVEV (reference sequence). The V and J ends lost 1 base and 8 bases, in that order; junction bases with no gene match: 13. The CDR3 DNA sequence: TGTGCCAGCAGTTTATACGCTACTAGCGGGAGTTGGAGGGATGAGCAGTTCTTC. Its translation: CASSLYATSGSWRDEQFF.

The J gene is TRBJ1-2, the V gene TRBV5-8, with 7 bases that match TRBD1. V was clipped by 4 bases and J by 3 bases; unmatched bases: 9. The CDR3 is 15 amino acids. Germline loops: CDR1 SGHTS, CDR2 YDEGEE. The CDR3 loop is CASSTLDREDYGYTF. CDR3 in DNA: TGTGCCAGCAGCACGCTAGACAGGGAGGACTATGGCTACACCTTC.

The sample holds a few counts of this clone. This chain links TRBV2 with TRBJ1-1; 9 bases fit TRBD1. This CDR3 contains 14 residues. In germline, CDR1 is SNHLY, CDR2 FYNNEI. The V and J ends lost 5 bases and 3 bases, in that order; junction bases with no gene match: 4. In DNA, the CDR3 is TGTGCCAGCAGTCCGGACAGGGGAGACACTGAAGCTTTCTTT. It translates to CASSPDRGDTEAFF.

The chain carries TRBV19 and TRBJ1-1; 7 bases align to TRBD1. The CDR3 contains 14 residues. Per germline, CDR1 LNHDA and CDR2 SQIVND (reference sequence). Trimming cost V 7 bases and J 4 bases; bases outside gene matches: 9. CDR3: CASTNRGRGTEAFF. The DNA for the CDR3 is TGTGCCAGTACAAACAGGGGTCGAGGCACTGAAGCTTTCTTT.

V gene TRBV27 combines with J gene TRBJ2-1; TRBD1 matches 8 bases. Germline V gene data show CDR1 as MNHEY and CDR2 as SMNVEV (reference sequence). V shed 6 bases and J 2 bases; nucleotides not matched to a gene: 6. CDR3 length: 15 amino acids. The CDR3 DNA is TGTGCCAGCAGCGACGGGACAGGTACCTACAATGAGCAGTTCTTC. Encoded protein: CASSDGTGTYNEQFF.

The V and J genes are TRBV6-4 and TRBJ1-1, with D possibly matching TRBD1 (6 bases). This CDR3 is 15 amino acids long. CDR1 and CDR2 from the germline V gene are MRHNA and SNTAGT. Trimming pared 6 bases from V and 0 bases from J, leaving 14 bases between. DNA of the CDR3: TGTGCCAGCAGAGTTCAGGGGAGCATGAACACTGAAGCTTTCTTT. It translates to CASRVQGSMNTEAFF.

This clone showed up just a few times. CDR3 nucleotides: TGCGCCAGCAGCCAAGGGTCGCCGGGTGGGTCCTCTGGAAACACCATATATTTT. Its translation is CASSQGSPGGSSGNTIYF. This chain uses TRBV4-1 with TRBJ1-3; D gene ambiguous. The V and J ends lost 1 base and 0 bases respectively, with 16 bases between them. The CDR3 spans 18 residues. Germline V gene lookup returns CDR1 MGHRA and CDR2 YSYEKL.

The chain combines TRBV30 with TRBJ2-7; 8 bases fit TRBD2. Germline V gives CDR1 GTSNPN, CDR2 SVGIG (reference sequence). This CDR3 contains 15 residues. The trim removed 2 bases at V and 0 bases at J, leaving 6 bases unmatched. The CDR3 nucleotides are TGTGCCTGGAGTAAAGGTAGCGGGGCCTCCTACGAGCAGTACTTC. It translates to CAWSKGSGASYEQYF.

This clone was recorded many times. The V and J genes are TRBV10-1 and TRBJ2-1; 11 nucleotides align to TRBD2. The CDR3 totals 15 residues. CDR1 WNHNN and CDR2 SYGVQD come from the germline V gene (reference sequence). The J segment lost 7 bases and the V segment lost 2 bases, leaving 4 bases of the junction unmatched. The CDR3 sequence: CASSETSGSINEQFF. The CDR3 region has the DNA TGCGCCAGCAGTGAGACTAGCGGGAGCATTAATGAGCAGTTCTTC.

This chain uses TRBV19 with TRBJ2-7, with TRBD1 matching 7 bases. CDR1 and CDR2 from the germline V gene are LNHDA and SQIVND (reference sequence). J lost 2 bases, V lost 5 bases, and 6 bases had no gene match. The CDR3 runs 14 residues. In DNA, the CDR3 is TGTGCCAGTAGTGCCCCCGGGACAGCCTACGAGCAGTACTTC. It translates to CASSAPGTAYEQYF.

V gene TRBV7-2 combines with J gene TRBJ2-7; 9 nucleotides align to TRBD2. This CDR3 is built from 18 residues. Per the germline V gene, CDR1 is SGHTA and CDR2 is FQGNSA. V lost 1 base and J lost 5; bases outside the gene matches: 15. The CDR3 loop is CASSLVALPLAGAHEQYF. The CDR3 DNA is TGTGCCAGCAGCTTAGTCGCTCTGCCTTTAGCGGGAGCCCACGAGCAGTACTTC. Filled out from reference TRBV7-2 and TRBJ2-7, the complete variable domain reads GAGVSQSPSNKVTEKGKDVELRCDPISGHTALYWYRQSLGQGLEFLIYFQGNSAPDKSGLPSDRFSAERTGGSVSTLTIQRTQQEDSAVYLCASSLVALPLAGAHEQYFGPGTRLTVT.

Only a few counts were recorded for this clone. The chain recombines TRBV30 with TRBJ2-1; tentatively, D is TRBD1 (6 bases). The germline CDR1 and CDR2 sequences are GTSNPN and SVGIG (reference sequence). There are 14 residues in the CDR3. Trimming removed 4 bases from V and 7 bases from J, with 17 bases in between. In nucleotides, the CDR3 is TGTGCCTGGAAAGTTGGCAGGGGAAGGAATGAGCAGTTCTTC. This translates into CAWKVGRGRNEQFF.

This clone was seen a few times. V usage is TRBV6-6 and J usage is TRBJ2-5; 8 nucleotides match TRBD1. With the DNA end fitting TRBJ2-7 better, the J assignment may be wrong. CDR3 length: 13 amino acids. The germline V gene has CDR1 MNHNY and CDR2 SVGAGI (reference sequence). CDR3 residues: CASSWGQAYEQYF. The CDR3 nucleotides read TGTGCCAGCAGTTGGGGACAGGCCTACGAGCAGTACTTC.

The V call is TRBV12-5, the J call TRBJ1-5; D not resolved. CDR3 length: 13 residues. The germline V gene has CDR1 LGHNT and CDR2 FRNRAP. V was trimmed by 0 bases and J by 6 bases, leaving 6 bases between them. The CDR3 sequence: CASGLVEGQPQHF. CDR3 bases: TGTGCTAGTGGTTTGGTAGAGGGTCAGCCCCAGCATTTT.

This clone was counted only a few times. The chain employs TRBV6-1 and TRBJ2-5; TRBD2 aligns across 8 bases. The CDR3 sequence is 16 residues long. V was clipped by 1 base and J by 4 bases; unmatched bases: 8. From germline, CDR1 is MNHNS and CDR2 SASEGT. CDR3 nucleotide sequence: TGTGCCAGCAGTGAAGGAACAGCGGGAGAAGGAGAGACCCAGTACTTC. Its translation is CASSEGTAGEGETQYF.

In its sample, this clone was seen a few times. The V gene is TRBV18, the J gene TRBJ1-5; 7 bases are a match to TRBD1. This CDR3 region has 15 residues. Trimming removed 2 bases from V and 7 bases from J; junction bases left unmatched: 8. Germline V lookup: CDR1 KGHSH, CDR2 LQKENI. DNA for the CDR3: TGTGCCAGCTCACCAACTGTGACAGGGAGGCAGCCCCAGCATTTT. Its protein product is CASSPTVTGRQPQHF.

J is TRBJ2-2 and V is TRBV30; D gene uncertain. Germline-derived CDR1 and CDR2 are GTSNPN and SVGIG (reference sequence). This CDR3 is 14 amino acids long. V was pared by 3 bases and J by 1 base, with 9 bases between. CDR3 nucleotides: TGTGCCTGGAGCGATAGACAGAACACCGGGGAGCTGTTTTTT. Translated, it gives CAWSDRQNTGELFF.

This clone was seen a handful of times. The chain employs TRBV29-1 and TRBJ2-7, with a tentative D call TRBD1 (5 bases). The germline V gene encodes CDR1 SQVTM and CDR2 ANQGSEA. The ends were cut back, 4 bases at V and 5 bases at J, with 12 bases in the middle. The CDR3 loop spans 12 amino acids. The CDR3 DNA follows: TGCAGCGTTGTCTTGGGGCTCCACGAGCAGTACTTC. Amino acids: CSVVLGLHEQYF.

This clone was counted ten times or more. In nucleotides, the CDR3 is TGTGCCAGCAGCGGTCTAGCGGGAGCCCCCAGGACCGGGGAGCTGTTTTTT. Protein sequence: CASSGLAGAPRTGELFF. The rearrangement joins TRBV11-2 to TRBJ2-2, with 10 nucleotides matching TRBD2. This CDR3 is 17 amino acids long. With 5 bases clipped from V and 5 bases from J, the junction kept 11 bases outside the gene matches. Germline V CDR1 and CDR2: SGHAT, FQNNGV.

This chain uses TRBV6-5 with TRBJ2-7; the D gene is possibly TRBD2 (6 bases). The CDR3 is made up of 13 amino acids. Trimming removed 4 bases at V and 3 bases at J, with 10 bases between. CDR1 is MNHEY and CDR2 is SVGAGI in the germline V gene. For the CDR3, the DNA is TGTGCCAGCAGTTGGCGGGAAGGCTACGAGCAGTACTTC. Amino acids: CASSWREGYEQYF.

This clone was picked up a small number of times. The chain has TRBV29-1 and TRBJ2-3, with 10 bases aligning to TRBD2. J was trimmed by 3 bases and V by 5 bases; bases with no gene match: 11. The CDR3 extends over 16 amino acids. The V gene's germline CDR1 is SQVTM and CDR2 ANQGSEA. For the CDR3, the DNA is TGCAGCGTTTGCGACACCGGGACTAGCGTAACAGATACGCAGTATTTT. Translating it yields CSVCDTGTSVTDTQYF.